The next 14 T cell receptor beta chains were all read from a single sample in a study of T cell responses to AZD1222 COVID-19 vaccine. Generated by immunoSEQ multiplex PCR, the TCRdb table keeps only in-frame clones and is missing some. The repertoire has 80,000 to 100,000 clones, about 86% of them found once; the top ten carry roughly 6%. Material: peripheral blood, obtained on day 0 of AZD1222 vaccination. These receptors came from an adult in good health.

The chain uses TRBV20-1 and TRBJ1-1, with D uncertain. This CDR3 is built from 14 residues. Germline V gene sequence: CDR1 DFQATT, CDR2 SNEGSKA (reference sequence). The V end was cut by 3 bases, the J end by 0 bases, with 11 bases between. The CDR3 sequence: CSASRRALNTEAFF. For the CDR3, the DNA is TGCAGTGCTAGTAGGAGGGCATTGAACACTGAAGCTTTCTTT.

This sequence joins TRBV12-3 or TRBV12-4 and TRBJ2-7, with D possibly TRBD2 on 5 matching bases. V shed 3 bases and J shed 12 bases, with 12 bases lying between them. The CDR3 runs 11 residues. CDR3 sequence (DNA): TGTGCCAGCAGTTTGGGCCCGGGGAGGTACTTC. Translating gives CASSLGPGRYF.

The rearrangement links TRBV5-1 to TRBJ2-1, with 12 bases that match TRBD1. J gave up 6 bases and V 4 bases, and 5 bases lay outside the gene matches. The length of the CDR3 is 15 residues. Germline loops: CDR1 SGHRS, CDR2 YFSETQ. The CDR3 region is CASSNPGQGANEQFF. For the CDR3, the DNA is TGCGCCAGCAGCAACCCGGGACAGGGGGCCAATGAGCAGTTCTTC.

In its sample, this clone was seen once. The chain employs TRBV4-3 and TRBJ2-4, with TRBD1 as a possible D gene (5 bases). The CDR3 has 17 amino acids. Germline CDR1 LGHNA, CDR2 YSLEER. Trimming pared 0 bases from V and 2 bases from J, leaving 14 bases between. The CDR3 sequence is CASSQDPGNWTKNIQYF. DNA for the CDR3: TGCGCCAGCAGCCAAGATCCAGGGAATTGGACCAAAAACATTCAGTACTTC.

The chain is built from TRBV7-9 and TRBJ1-2, with TRBD1 matching 9 bases. The J segment lost 5 bases and the V segment lost 4 bases, leaving 8 bases of the junction unmatched. CDR1 and CDR2 (germline): SEHNR, FQNEAQ (reference sequence). This CDR3 spans 15 amino acids. The CDR3 reads CASSSTGGAGYGYTF. The DNA of the CDR3 is TGTGCCAGCAGCTCGACAGGGGGAGCGGGATATGGCTACACCTTC.

This chain uses TRBV18 with TRBJ1-2; TRBD1 might be the D (5 bases). V was shortened by 3 bases and J by 4 bases, with 18 bases between the two germline ends. CDR1 and CDR2 (germline): KGHSH, LQKENI. The CDR3 length is 16 residues. For the CDR3, the DNA is TGTGCCAGCTCACCGGGGACCCCCCAGAAGGGCTATGGCTACACCTTC. It translates to CASSPGTPQKGYGYTF.

This clone was recorded once. V and J are TRBV11-2 and TRBJ2-7; D perhaps matches TRBD1 (6 bases). Germline V lookup: CDR1 SGHAT, CDR2 FQNNGV. CDR3 size: 15 residues. V lost 5 bases to trimming and J lost 0 bases, with 14 bases between them. CDR3 coding DNA: TGTGCCAGCAGCCGACTTCAGGGGAGCTCCTACGAGCAGTACTTC. It yields the protein CASSRLQGSSYEQYF.

The V call is TRBV24-1, the J call TRBJ2-1; 13 bases line up with TRBD2. CDR1 and CDR2 (germline): KGHDR, SFDVKD. V gave up 2 bases and J gave up 7 bases; unmatched junction bases: 10. The CDR3 is 18 amino acids. CDR3 in DNA: TGTGCCACCAGTGATTGGGGACAGGGGACTAGCGGGGCAAATGAGCAGTTCTTC. It is translated as CATSDWGQGTSGANEQFF.

A few counts support this clone. This specimen includes other DNA sequences encoding the same CDR3. The chain couples TRBV7-8 to TRBJ2-7, with D perhaps given as TRBD1 or TRBD2 (5 bases each). Trimming shortened V by 5 bases and J by 0 bases, and 14 bases separated the two germline ends. Germline values: CDR1 SGHVS, CDR2 FQNEAQ. This CDR3 has 15 residues. The CDR3 nucleotides are TGTGCCAGCAGCCCTTACCAGGGACCCTCCTACGAGCAGTACTTC. Encoded protein: CASSPYQGPSYEQYF.

J is TRBJ1-5 and V is TRBV5-6; D is unclear. V was shortened by 4 bases and J by 0 bases, with 11 bases between the two germline ends. Germline values: CDR1 SGHDT, CDR2 YYEEEE. This CDR3 region has 15 residues. The CDR3 region has the DNA TGTGCCAGCAGCCGCCGGGGAGATAGCAATCAGCCCCAGCATTTT. Its translation: CASSRRGDSNQPQHF.

The count of this clone is one. This rearrangement joins TRBV6-2 or TRBV6-3 to TRBJ2-1, with D unresolved. The CDR3 extends over 15 amino acids. V gave up 4 bases and J gave up 4 bases, with 14 bases separating them. The V gene's germline CDR1 is MNHEY and CDR2 SVGEGT. The CDR3 nucleotides are TGTGCCAGCAGTTCCCCAGGCGGTCGATACAATGAGCAGTTCTTC. This codes for CASSSPGGRYNEQFF.

Here the CDR3 DNA reads TGTGCCAGCAGCCTATTCGGTGGCAATCAGCCCCAGCATTTT. This translates into CASSLFGGNQPQHF. The genes are TRBV6-5 and TRBJ1-5; D is ambiguous. This CDR3 comprises 14 residues. Deletions cut 6 bases from V and 2 bases from J, with 11 bases between. CDR1 MNHEY and CDR2 SVGAGI come from the germline V gene.

J is TRBJ1-5 and V is TRBV6-4; the D is unclear. The CDR3 extends over 15 amino acids. Germline assignment: CDR1 MRHNA and CDR2 SNTAGT. Trimming left V 7 bases short and J 4 bases short, with 17 bases between. The DNA for the CDR3 is TGTGCCAGCATCCCCCGGGTTGGGTATAATCAGCCCCAGCATTTT. Residues: CASIPRVGYNQPQHF.

The chain uses TRBV19 and TRBJ1-1, with D possibly TRBD1 on 5 matching bases. The CDR3 has 14 amino acids. Germline lookup yields CDR1 LNHDA and CDR2 SQIVND (reference sequence). V lost 7 bases and J lost 7, with 19 bases in between. The CDR3 DNA reads as TGTGCCAGTACTGAAAAGACCCGGGGGTATGAAGCTTTCTTT. Translated: CASTEKTRGYEAFF.